These T cell receptor beta chains were read from a single sample in a study of shared clonotypes between healthy human individuals. TCRdb keeps only in-frame clones here, not all; method: immunoSEQ multiplex PCR. The sample carries hundreds of thousands of clones, around 96% recorded once. What was sequenced was naive CD8+ T cells sorted from blood. The origin of the receptors is a woman aged 25-40 years in good health. Each CDR3 is given with its conserved first and last residue. The D gene is left open where the match is weak. Size is stated for part of the rows, as once, few or many counts, or as a class when the clone is expanded.

TRBD2,TRBV29-1,.,TRBJ2-3,14,TGCAGCGTTTTAGGTAGCGGGAGCACAGATACGCAGTATTTT,CSVLGSGSTDTQYF
TRBD1,TRBV27,.,TRBJ2-7,13,TGTGCCAGCAGAGGGGGGACAGGCTACGAGCAGTACTTC,CASRGGTGYEQYF
.,TRBV6-1,few,TRBJ1-5,13,TGTGCCAGCAGTGAAGACAGGGAACAGCCCCAGCATTTT,CASSEDREQPQHF
TRBD1,TRBV5-4,.,TRBJ2-2,14,TGTGCCAGCAGCTGGACAGGGAACACCGGGGAGCTGTTTTTT,CASSWTGNTGELFF
.,TRBV27,few,TRBJ1-3,16,TGTGCCAGCAGTCCCCTCAGCGGGATCCATGGAAACACCATATATTTT,CASSPLSGIHGNTIYF
TRBD1,TRBV15,.,TRBJ2-3,15,TGTGCCACCAGCGACCGGGACAGTCACACAGATACGCAGTATTTT,CATSDRDSHTDTQYF
.,TRBV29-1,.,TRBJ1-2,14,TGCAGCGTATACACGGGGGGTGGAAGTTATGGCTACACCTTC,CSVYTGGGSYGYTF
TRBD1,TRBV27,.,TRBJ2-7,15,TGTGCCAGCAGACAATCAGGGGACAGGGTGAACGAGCAGTACTTC,CASRQSGDRVNEQYF
TRBD2,TRBV28,.,TRBJ2-5,12,TGTGCCAGCGGGAGGGCCGAGTGGGAGCAGTACTTC,CASGRAEWEQYF
.,TRBV29-1,.,TRBJ2-1,11,TGCAGCGTTCGAGGGTCCAATGAGCAGTTCTTC,CSVRGSNEQFF
.,TRBV7-6,.,TRBJ2-7,13,TGTGCCAGCAGCTTAAGTCTTGCCTACGAGCAGTACTTC,CASSLSLAYEQYF
.,TRBV7-7,.,TRBJ2-1,15,TGTGCCAGCAGCCCGGGGGCGGGAGCGATTAATGAGCAGTTCTTC,CASSPGAGAINEQFF
.,TRBV9,few,TRBJ1-1,13,TGTGCCAGCAGCGGGCTGGGCGGCACTGAAGCTTTCTTT,CASSGLGGTEAFF
.,TRBV5-4,.,TRBJ2-7,11,TGTGCCAGCACCGAGGGTAACGAGCAGTACTTC,CASTEGNEQYF
.,TRBV4-1,.,TRBJ1-4,15,TGCGCCAGCAGCCAAGTAGGGCGGACGAAGGAAAAACTGTTTTTT,CASSQVGRTKEKLFF
TRBD1,TRBV7-6,.,TRBJ2-7,16,TGTGCCAGCAGCTTAGCCGCCGGACAGGGGGCGTACGAGCAGTACTTC,CASSLAAGQGAYEQYF
.,TRBV27,.,TRBJ2-7,14,TGTGCCAGCAGTTTATCCGGGGGCATATACGAGCAGTACTTC,CASSLSGGIYEQYF
.,TRBV10-1,.,TRBJ2-3,14,TGCGCCGGCCCACTTCGAGGCGTCACAGATACGCAGTATTTT,CAGPLRGVTDTQYF
.,TRBV4-1,once,TRBJ1-1,14,TGCGCCAGCAGCCAAGATTGGGGCTCCACTGAAGCTTTCTTT,CASSQDWGSTEAFF
.,TRBV2,.,TRBJ2-7,11,TGTGCCAGCAGTTCCAGCTACGAGCAGTACTTC,CASSSSYEQYF
TRBD2,TRBV29-1,once,TRBJ2-1,16,TGCAGCGGAGGACTAGCGGGAGTCCCGCCCTACAATGAGCAGTTCTTC,CSGGLAGVPPYNEQFF
TRBD2,TRBV27,.,TRBJ2-7,15,TGTGCCAGCAGTTTAGCTGGGACTAGCGGGATCGAGCAGTACTTC,CASSLAGTSGIEQYF
.,TRBV27,.,TRBJ2-1,15,TGTGCCAGCAGTTCGAGGGAGACCTCCTACAATGAGCAGTTCTTC,CASSSRETSYNEQFF
.,TRBV23-1,.,TRBJ2-7,16,TGCGCCAGCAGTCAAACCTCTCCCCGGGGCGGCTACGAGCAGTACTTC,CASSQTSPRGGYEQYF
.,TRBV10-2,.,TRBJ1-2,14,TGCGCCAGCAGTGAGTCAGGCGGGATGTATGGCTACACCTTC,CASSESGGMYGYTF
TRBD2,TRBV5-1,.,TRBJ2-1,16,TGCGCCAGCAGGCCTACTAGCGGGAGGGGGTGGAATGAGCAGTTCTTC,CASRPTSGRGWNEQFF
TRBD1,TRBV4-1,.,TRBJ2-1,16,TGCGCCAGCAGCCAGAGACACCGGGACAGCTACAATGAGCAGTTCTTC,CASSQRHRDSYNEQFF
.,TRBV4-1,.,TRBJ1-1,14,TGCGCCAGCAGCCAATGGCCGGGGAACACTGAAGCTTTCTTT,CASSQWPGNTEAFF
.,TRBV11-2,.,TRBJ2-2,13,TGTGCCAGCAGCCGAGAGAACACCGGGGAGCTGTTTTTT,CASSRENTGELFF
TRBD1,TRBV15,.,TRBJ2-7,13,TGTGCCACCAGCAGAACAGGGGCCTACGAGCAGTACTTC,CATSRTGAYEQYF
.,TRBV5-1,.,TRBJ2-7,14,TGCGCCAGCAGCTTGGACGGGAAGGTCTACGAGCAGTACTTC,CASSLDGKVYEQYF